This TCR beta chain was obtained from a study of shared clonotypes between healthy human individuals. Study in general: CD4 naive and memory got three plates each, CD8 naive two, CD8 memory one. Points from the study as a whole: Generation probabilities of non-shared clonotypes were lower (relative to those shared by all four donors).

On this clone: Its matching antigen is unknown.

The naive CD8 fraction comprised CD45RO-negative cells positively selected for CCR7 and excluded terminally differentiated effector memory CD45RA+ cells. Replicate PCRs for sorted subsets used approximately 220 ng DNA; this equaled tens of thousands of T cell genomes. Some clones are missing from TCRdb's copy, which holds only in-frame ones; the method was immunoSEQ multiplex PCR. The data contain approximately 1.9 million clones, over 85% of them singletons. CDR1 is LNHDA and CDR2 is SQIVND in the germline V gene (reference sequence). This CDR3 region has 17 residues. The V gene lost 4 bases and the J gene lost 2 bases, with 15 bases spanning the gap.

The sequence came from a man aged 18 to 35 in good health. Some clones in this sample may be carry-over from other donors' samples. Material: naive CD8+ T cells from PBMCs. The rearrangement links TRBV19 to TRBJ2-6; a possible D gene is TRBD2 (6 bases). CDR3 region: CASSSREAGTGANVLTF. In nucleotides, the CDR3 is TGTGCCAGTAGTAGCAGGGAGGCGGGGACTGGGGCCAACGTCCTGACTTTC.